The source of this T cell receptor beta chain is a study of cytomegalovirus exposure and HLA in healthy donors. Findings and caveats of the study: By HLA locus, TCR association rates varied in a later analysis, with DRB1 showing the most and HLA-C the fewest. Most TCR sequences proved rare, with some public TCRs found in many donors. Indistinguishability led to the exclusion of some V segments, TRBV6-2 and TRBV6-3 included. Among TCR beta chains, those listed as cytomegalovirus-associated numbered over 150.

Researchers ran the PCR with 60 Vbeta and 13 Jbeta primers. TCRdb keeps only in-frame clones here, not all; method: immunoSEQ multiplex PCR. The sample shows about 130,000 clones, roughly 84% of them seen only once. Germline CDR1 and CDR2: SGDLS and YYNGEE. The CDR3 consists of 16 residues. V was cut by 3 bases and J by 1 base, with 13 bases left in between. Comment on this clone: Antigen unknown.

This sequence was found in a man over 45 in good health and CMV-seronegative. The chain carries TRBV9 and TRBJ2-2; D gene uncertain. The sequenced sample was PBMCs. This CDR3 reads CASSANPSGNTGELFF. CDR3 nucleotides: TGTGCCAGCAGCGCGAACCCCTCAGGGAACACCGGGGAGCTGTTTTTT.